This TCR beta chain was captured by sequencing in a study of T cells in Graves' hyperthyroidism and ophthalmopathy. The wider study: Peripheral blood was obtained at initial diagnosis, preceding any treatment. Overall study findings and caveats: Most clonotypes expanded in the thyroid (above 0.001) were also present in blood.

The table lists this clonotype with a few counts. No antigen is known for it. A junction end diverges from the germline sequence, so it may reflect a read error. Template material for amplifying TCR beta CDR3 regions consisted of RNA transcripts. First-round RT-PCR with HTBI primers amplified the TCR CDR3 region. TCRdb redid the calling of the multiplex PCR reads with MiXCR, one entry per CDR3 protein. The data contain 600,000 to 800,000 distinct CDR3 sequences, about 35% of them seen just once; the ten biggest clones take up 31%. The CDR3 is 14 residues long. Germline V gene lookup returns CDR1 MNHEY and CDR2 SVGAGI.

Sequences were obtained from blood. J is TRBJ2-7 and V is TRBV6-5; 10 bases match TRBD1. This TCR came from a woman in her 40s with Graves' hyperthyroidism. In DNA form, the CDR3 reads TGTGCCAGCGGTTACCGGGACAGGGGCAACGAGCAGTACTTC. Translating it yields CASGYRDRGNEQYF.